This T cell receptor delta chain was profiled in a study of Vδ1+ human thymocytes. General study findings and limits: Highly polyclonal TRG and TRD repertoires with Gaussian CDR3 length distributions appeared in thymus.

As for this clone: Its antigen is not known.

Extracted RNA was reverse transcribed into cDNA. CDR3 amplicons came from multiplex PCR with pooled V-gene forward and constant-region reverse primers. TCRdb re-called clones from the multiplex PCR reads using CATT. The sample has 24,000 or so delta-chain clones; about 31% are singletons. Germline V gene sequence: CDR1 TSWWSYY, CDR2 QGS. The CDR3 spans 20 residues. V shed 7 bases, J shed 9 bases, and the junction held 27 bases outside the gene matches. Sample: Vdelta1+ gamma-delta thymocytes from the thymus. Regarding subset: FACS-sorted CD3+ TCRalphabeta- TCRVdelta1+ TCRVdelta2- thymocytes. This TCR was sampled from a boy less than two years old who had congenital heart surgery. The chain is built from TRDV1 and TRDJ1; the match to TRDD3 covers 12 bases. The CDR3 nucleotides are TGTGCTCTTGTGGACAGGGCCTTCCTCTACTGGGGGATACCGTCCAGCGAACTCATCTTT. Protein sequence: CALVDRAFLYWGIPSSELIF.